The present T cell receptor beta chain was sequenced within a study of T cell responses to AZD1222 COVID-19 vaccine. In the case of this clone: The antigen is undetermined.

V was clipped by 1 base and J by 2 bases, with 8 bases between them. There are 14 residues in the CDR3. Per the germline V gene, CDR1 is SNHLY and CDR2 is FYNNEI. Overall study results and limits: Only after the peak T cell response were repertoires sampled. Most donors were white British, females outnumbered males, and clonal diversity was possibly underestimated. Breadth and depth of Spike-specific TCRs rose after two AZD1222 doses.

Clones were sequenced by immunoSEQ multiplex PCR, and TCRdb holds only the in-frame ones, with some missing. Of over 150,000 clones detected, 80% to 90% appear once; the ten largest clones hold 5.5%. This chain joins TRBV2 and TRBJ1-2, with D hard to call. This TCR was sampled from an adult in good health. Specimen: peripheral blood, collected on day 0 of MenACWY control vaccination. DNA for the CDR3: TGTGCCAGCAGTGAAGAATCGGGGAACTATGGCTACACCTTC. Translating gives CASSEESGNYGYTF. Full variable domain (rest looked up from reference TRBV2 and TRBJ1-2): EPEVTQTPSHQVTQMGQEVILRCVPISNHLYFYWYRQILGQKVEFLVSFYNNEISEKSEIFDDQFSVERPDGSNFTLKIRSTKLEDSAMYFCASSEESGNYGYTFGSGTRLTVV.